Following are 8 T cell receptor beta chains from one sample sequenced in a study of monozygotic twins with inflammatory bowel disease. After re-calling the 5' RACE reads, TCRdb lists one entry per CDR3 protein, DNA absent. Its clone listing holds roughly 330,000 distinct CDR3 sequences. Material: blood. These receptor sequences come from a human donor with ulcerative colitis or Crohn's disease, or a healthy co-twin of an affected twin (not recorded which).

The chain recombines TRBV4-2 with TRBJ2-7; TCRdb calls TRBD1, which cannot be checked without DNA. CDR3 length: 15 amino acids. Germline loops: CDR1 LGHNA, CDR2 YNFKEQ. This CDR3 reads CASSQRHGEGYEQYF.

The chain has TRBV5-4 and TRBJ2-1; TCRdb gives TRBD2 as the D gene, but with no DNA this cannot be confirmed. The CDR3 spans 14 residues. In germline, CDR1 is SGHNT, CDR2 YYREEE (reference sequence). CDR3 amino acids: CATLGGGAGNEQFF.

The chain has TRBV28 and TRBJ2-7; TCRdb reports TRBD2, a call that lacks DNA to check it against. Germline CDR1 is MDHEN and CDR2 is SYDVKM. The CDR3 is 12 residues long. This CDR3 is CASSLPYYEQYF.

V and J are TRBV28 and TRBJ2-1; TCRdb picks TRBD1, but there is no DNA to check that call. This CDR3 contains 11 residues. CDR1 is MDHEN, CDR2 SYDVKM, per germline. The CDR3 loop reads CASASEGRELF.

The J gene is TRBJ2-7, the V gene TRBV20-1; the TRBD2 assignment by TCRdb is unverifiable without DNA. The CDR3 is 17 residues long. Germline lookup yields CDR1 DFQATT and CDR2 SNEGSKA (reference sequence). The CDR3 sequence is CSAPKPLTSGSSYEQYF.

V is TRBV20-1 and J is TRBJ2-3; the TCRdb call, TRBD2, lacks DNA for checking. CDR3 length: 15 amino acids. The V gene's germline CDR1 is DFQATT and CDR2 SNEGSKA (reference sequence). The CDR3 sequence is CSVQGSGYSTDTQYF.

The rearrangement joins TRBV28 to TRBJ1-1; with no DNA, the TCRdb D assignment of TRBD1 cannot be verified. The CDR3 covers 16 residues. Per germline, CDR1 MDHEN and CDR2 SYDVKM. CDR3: CASSSIAGQTNTEAFF.

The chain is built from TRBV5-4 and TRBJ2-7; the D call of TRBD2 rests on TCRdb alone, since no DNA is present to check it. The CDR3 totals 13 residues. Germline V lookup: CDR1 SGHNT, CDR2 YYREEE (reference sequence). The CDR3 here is CASSSGTEYEQYF.